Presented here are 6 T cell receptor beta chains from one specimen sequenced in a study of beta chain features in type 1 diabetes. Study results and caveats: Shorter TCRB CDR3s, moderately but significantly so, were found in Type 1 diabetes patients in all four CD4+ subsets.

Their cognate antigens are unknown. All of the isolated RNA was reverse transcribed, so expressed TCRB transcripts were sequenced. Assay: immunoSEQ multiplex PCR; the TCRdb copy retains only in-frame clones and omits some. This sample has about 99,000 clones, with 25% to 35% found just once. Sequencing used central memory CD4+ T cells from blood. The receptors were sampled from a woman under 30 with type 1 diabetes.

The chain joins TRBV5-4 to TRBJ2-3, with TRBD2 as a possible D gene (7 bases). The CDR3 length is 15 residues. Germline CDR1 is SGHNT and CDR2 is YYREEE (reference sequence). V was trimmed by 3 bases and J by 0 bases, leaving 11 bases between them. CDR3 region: CASSSRGGSTDTQYF. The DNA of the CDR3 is TGTGCCAGCAGCTCAAGGGGGGGTAGCACAGATACGCAGTATTTT.

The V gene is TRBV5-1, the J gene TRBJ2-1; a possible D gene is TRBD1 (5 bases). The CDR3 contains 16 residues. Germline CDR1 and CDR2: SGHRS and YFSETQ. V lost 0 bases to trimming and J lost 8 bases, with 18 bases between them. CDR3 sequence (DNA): TGCGCCAGCAGCTTGGTTGCAGGACGAGAAGGGGATGAGCAGTTCTTC. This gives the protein CASSLVAGREGDEQFF. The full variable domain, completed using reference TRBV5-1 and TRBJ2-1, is KAGVTQTPRYLIKTRGQQVTLSCSPISGHRSVSWYQQTPGQGLQFLFEYFSETQRNKGNFPGRFSGRQFSNSRSEMNVSTLELGDSALYLCASSLVAGREGDEQFFGPGTRLTVL.

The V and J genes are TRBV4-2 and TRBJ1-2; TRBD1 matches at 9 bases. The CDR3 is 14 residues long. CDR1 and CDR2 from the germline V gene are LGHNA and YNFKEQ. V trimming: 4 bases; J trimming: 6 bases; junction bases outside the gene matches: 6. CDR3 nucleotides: TGTGCCAGCAGCCTCACCGGGACAGGGAATGGCTACACCTTC. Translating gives CASSLTGTGNGYTF.

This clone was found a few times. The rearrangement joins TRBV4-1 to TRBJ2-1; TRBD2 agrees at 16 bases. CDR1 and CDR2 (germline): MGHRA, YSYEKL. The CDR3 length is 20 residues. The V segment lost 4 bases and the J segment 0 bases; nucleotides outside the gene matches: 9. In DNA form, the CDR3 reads TGCGCCAGCAGCCCTTTGGGACTAGCGGGAGGGCCAGACTCCTACAATGAGCAGTTCTTC. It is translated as CASSPLGLAGGPDSYNEQFF.

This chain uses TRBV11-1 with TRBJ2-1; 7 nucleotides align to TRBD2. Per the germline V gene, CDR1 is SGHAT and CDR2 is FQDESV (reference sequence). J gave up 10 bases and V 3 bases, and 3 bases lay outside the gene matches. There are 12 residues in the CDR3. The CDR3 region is CASSLGGEEQFF. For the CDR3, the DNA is TGTGCCAGCAGCTTGGGAGGGGAGGAGCAGTTCTTC.

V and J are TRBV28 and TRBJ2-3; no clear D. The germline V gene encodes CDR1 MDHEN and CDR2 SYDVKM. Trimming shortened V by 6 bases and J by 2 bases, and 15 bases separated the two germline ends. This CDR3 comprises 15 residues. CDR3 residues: CASSPPALYTDTQYF. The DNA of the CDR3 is TGTGCCAGCAGCCCCCCGGCACTATACACAGATACGCAGTATTTT.